Reported below is one T cell receptor (beta chain). This sample stems from a study of blood T cell repertoires in COVID-19. In the original analysis: Amplification of reference gene primers was used by the study to estimate nucleated cell counts. Profiled with immunoSEQ multiplex PCR; TCRdb holds only in-frame clones, not every one. The DNA was the basis for D and trimming; V, J and clone size are from that table. This table holds around 480,000 clones, around 90% found once. Trimming cost V 4 bases and J 5 bases, with 20 bases left between them. The CDR3 runs 16 residues. CDR1 and CDR2 (germline): SNHLY, FYNNEI.

Sequenced: PBMCs or T cells enriched from blood (not recorded which). The chain employs TRBV2 and TRBJ2-5, with a possible D match to TRBD2 (6 bases). This TCR came from a woman aged 18-30 years who had recovered from COVID-19. CDR3: CASSAPSWRAGETQYF. CDR3 DNA sequence: TGTGCCAGCAGTGCCCCCTCGTGGAGGGCGGGCGAGACCCAGTACTTC.